This T cell receptor beta chain is drawn from a study of Graves' ophthalmopathy and Graves' hyperthyroidism. TCR beta CDR3 amplification used RNA transcripts. The library came from an HTBI-primed first-round RT-PCR and a second-round multiplex PCR. TCRdb recomputed calls from the multiplex PCR reads with MiXCR, one row per CDR3 protein. The data contain more than 1,000,000 distinct CDR3 sequences, about 38% of them seen just once; the ten biggest clones take up around 10%. This TCR was recovered from an adult man with Graves' hyperthyroidism. The sample comprised peripheral blood or thyroid tissue (not recorded which).

The CDR3 DNA is TGCGCCAGCAGCCAAGATAGGGCCCCTCAAGAGACCCAGTACTTC. It specifies CASSQDRAPQETQYF. This sequence joins TRBV4-3 and TRBJ2-5; D is unresolved. CDR1 and CDR2 from the germline V gene are LGHNA and YSLEER. The V end lost 0 bases, the J end lost 2 bases, and 10 bases lay between the germline ends. This CDR3 spans 15 amino acids.